The rows below give T cell receptor beta chains drawn from one sample of a study of T-cell memory formation after mild COVID-19. Each CDR3 protein is one row after TCRdb ran MiXCR on the 5' RACE reads. This table has around 200,000 distinct CDR3 sequences, 25% to 35% appearing once. Specimen: PBMCs or a T cell subset sorted from them (not recorded which). These receptor sequences come from an adult woman who had mild COVID-19 (a few samples of this study predate the infection). Cell type and time point are not known. The CDR3 runs from the conserved cysteine through the conserved F or W. Fields, in order: CDR3 protein, CDR3 DNA, J gene, V gene, D gene, clone size, CDR3 length. The D gene is left open where the match is weak. The size entry is marked missing in some rows and otherwise reads once, few, many or a size class.

cdr3_aa: CATSGGLYNEQFF
cdr3_nt: TGTGCCACCAGCGGGGGGCTTTACAATGAGCAGTTCTTC
j_call: TRBJ2-1
v_call: TRBV24-1
d_call: NA
clone_size: NA
cdr3_length: 13

cdr3_aa: CASTLRSGTGGNGYTF
cdr3_nt: TGTGCCAGCACCCTAAGGTCCGGGACAGGGGGCAATGGCTACACCTTC
j_call: TRBJ1-2
v_call: TRBV6-5
d_call: TRBD1
clone_size: many
cdr3_length: 16

cdr3_aa: CASSPPGGLHNEQFF
cdr3_nt: TGTGCCAGCTCACCACCGGGGGGCTTACACAATGAGCAGTTCTTC
j_call: TRBJ2-1
v_call: TRBV18
d_call: NA
clone_size: NA
cdr3_length: 15

cdr3_aa: CASSPGRLTSYEQYF
cdr3_nt: TGCGCCAGCAGCCCGGGGAGACTTACCTCCTACGAGCAGTACTTC
j_call: TRBJ2-7
v_call: TRBV5-1
d_call: NA
clone_size: NA
cdr3_length: 15

cdr3_aa: CASSLDFTRKGVNEQFF
cdr3_nt: TGTGCCAGCAGCTTAGATTTCACTAGGAAGGGGGTTAATGAGCAGTTCTTC
j_call: TRBJ2-1
v_call: TRBV7-2
d_call: NA
clone_size: few
cdr3_length: 17

cdr3_aa: CASSSGSMADTQYF
cdr3_nt: TGCGCCAGCAGCTCCGGGAGTATGGCAGATACGCAGTATTTT
j_call: TRBJ2-3
v_call: TRBV5-1
d_call: NA
clone_size: NA
cdr3_length: 14

cdr3_aa: CASIGRVGEQYF
cdr3_nt: TGCGCCAGCATAGGCAGGGTGGGCGAGCAGTACTTC
j_call: TRBJ2-7
v_call: TRBV5-1
d_call: NA
clone_size: NA
cdr3_length: 12

cdr3_aa: CASSLRGTGDTEAFF
cdr3_nt: TGCGCCAGCAGCTTGCGGGGGACAGGTGACACTGAAGCTTTCTTT
j_call: TRBJ1-1
v_call: TRBV5-1
d_call: TRBD1
clone_size: once
cdr3_length: 15

cdr3_aa: CASSYPLTGYSYNEQFF
cdr3_nt: TGTGCCAGCAGCTATCCTCTCACGGGCTATTCCTACAATGAGCAGTTCTTC
j_call: TRBJ2-1
v_call: TRBV7-2
d_call: NA
clone_size: once
cdr3_length: 17

cdr3_aa: CAISENSGSGADTQYF
cdr3_nt: TGTGCCATCAGTGAGAACAGCGGGAGTGGGGCAGATACGCAGTATTTT
j_call: TRBJ2-3
v_call: TRBV10-3
d_call: TRBD2
clone_size: few
cdr3_length: 16

cdr3_aa: CSAHQGQGSTDTQYF
cdr3_nt: TGCAGTGCTCACCAAGGACAGGGGAGCACAGATACGCAGTATTTT
j_call: TRBJ2-3
v_call: TRBV20-1
d_call: TRBD1
clone_size: few
cdr3_length: 15

cdr3_aa: CASSIQGNTEAFF
cdr3_nt: TGCGCCAGCAGCATACAGGGGAACACTGAAGCTTTCTTT
j_call: TRBJ1-1
v_call: TRBV5-1
d_call: NA
clone_size: NA
cdr3_length: 13

cdr3_aa: CASSPGGRVDEQYF
cdr3_nt: TGTGCCAGCAGCCCGGGAGGGCGCGTCGACGAGCAGTACTTC
j_call: TRBJ2-7
v_call: TRBV7-2
d_call: TRBD2
clone_size: few
cdr3_length: 14

cdr3_aa: CATSGTSGSLYNEQFF
cdr3_nt: TGTGCCACCAGTGGGACTAGCGGGAGTCTCTACAATGAGCAGTTCTTC
j_call: TRBJ2-1
v_call: TRBV24-1
d_call: TRBD2
clone_size: few
cdr3_length: 16

cdr3_aa: CASSQAGRGGASTDTQYF
cdr3_nt: TGTGCCAGCAGCCAAGCGGGACGCGGGGGTGCTAGCACAGATACGCAGTATTTT
j_call: TRBJ2-3
v_call: TRBV4-2
d_call: TRBD2
clone_size: NA
cdr3_length: 18

cdr3_aa: CASSYSWGRSNTEAFF
cdr3_nt: TGTGCCAGCAGTTACTCTTGGGGGCGCAGCAACACTGAAGCTTTCTTT
j_call: TRBJ1-1
v_call: TRBV6-5
d_call: NA
clone_size: few
cdr3_length: 16

cdr3_aa: CASSFDPLTGGGTDTQYF
cdr3_nt: TGTGCCAGCAGTTTCGACCCACTTACAGGGGGTGGGACAGATACGCAGTATTTT
j_call: TRBJ2-3
v_call: TRBV12-3/TRBV12-4
d_call: TRBD1
clone_size: few
cdr3_length: 18

cdr3_aa: CASSFTDSLRTGNTIYF
cdr3_nt: TGTGCCAGCAGCTTTACCGACAGCTTGCGGACTGGAAACACCATATATTTT
j_call: TRBJ1-3
v_call: TRBV7-8
d_call: NA
clone_size: NA
cdr3_length: 17

cdr3_aa: CASSLSSGGKDTQYF
cdr3_nt: TGTGCCAGCAGTTTATCTAGCGGGGGGAAAGATACGCAGTATTTT
j_call: TRBJ2-3
v_call: TRBV12-3/TRBV12-4
d_call: TRBD2
clone_size: NA
cdr3_length: 15

cdr3_aa: CASSLWVGVGLETQYF
cdr3_nt: TGCGCCAGCAGCTTGTGGGTCGGAGTGGGTTTGGAGACCCAGTACTTC
j_call: TRBJ2-5
v_call: TRBV5-1
d_call: NA
clone_size: NA
cdr3_length: 16

cdr3_aa: CASSFVSGGLSGELFF
cdr3_nt: TGTGCCAGCAGTTTTGTTAGCGGGGGATTGAGCGGGGAGCTGTTTTTT
j_call: TRBJ2-2
v_call: TRBV6-2/TRBV6-3
d_call: TRBD2
clone_size: NA
cdr3_length: 16

cdr3_aa: CAIRGDPGELFF
cdr3_nt: TGTGCCATCAGAGGGGACCCCGGGGAGCTGTTTTTT
j_call: TRBJ2-2
v_call: TRBV10-3
d_call: NA
clone_size: few
cdr3_length: 12

cdr3_aa: CASRGEKLFF
cdr3_nt: TGTGCCAGCAGGGGAGAAAAACTGTTTTTT
j_call: TRBJ1-4
v_call: TRBV7-9
d_call: NA
clone_size: few
cdr3_length: 10

cdr3_aa: CASSPRGLAGAGF
cdr3_nt: TGTGCCAGCAGCCCCCGAGGACTAGCGGGAGCCGGGTTT
j_call: TRBJ2-3
v_call: TRBV7-2
d_call: TRBD2
clone_size: few
cdr3_length: 13

cdr3_aa: CASSGVPGQEPEYGYTF
cdr3_nt: TGTGCCAGTAGTGGAGTCCCGGGACAGGAACCAGAGTATGGCTACACCTTC
j_call: TRBJ1-2
v_call: TRBV19
d_call: TRBD1
clone_size: few
cdr3_length: 17

cdr3_aa: CASSPGTGRQPQHF
cdr3_nt: TGTGCCAGCAGTCCAGGGACAGGACGACAGCCCCAGCATTTT
j_call: TRBJ1-5
v_call: TRBV12-3/TRBV12-4
d_call: TRBD1
clone_size: NA
cdr3_length: 14

cdr3_aa: CASSFIGLQGGTYEQYF
cdr3_nt: TGCGCCAGCAGCTTCATAGGTTTACAGGGGGGTACCTACGAGCAGTACTTC
j_call: TRBJ2-7
v_call: TRBV5-1
d_call: TRBD1
clone_size: few
cdr3_length: 17

cdr3_aa: CSARRGGTGDSPLHF
cdr3_nt: TGCAGTGCTCGCCGAGGGGGGACAGGGGATTCACCCCTCCACTTT
j_call: TRBJ1-6
v_call: TRBV20-1
d_call: TRBD1
clone_size: many
cdr3_length: 15

cdr3_aa: CASSEDQGIAGNTIYF
cdr3_nt: TGTGCCAGCAGTGAAGACCAGGGGATCGCTGGAAACACCATATATTTT
j_call: TRBJ1-3
v_call: TRBV25-1
d_call: NA
clone_size: few
cdr3_length: 16

cdr3_aa: CASSLGSRVDEQYF
cdr3_nt: TGTGCCAGCAGCTTAGGTAGCAGGGTGGACGAGCAGTACTTC
j_call: TRBJ2-7
v_call: TRBV7-6
d_call: NA
clone_size: few
cdr3_length: 14

cdr3_aa: CASSLFQGDYGYTF
cdr3_nt: TGTGCCAGCAGTTTATTCCAGGGGGACTATGGCTACACCTTC
j_call: TRBJ1-2
v_call: TRBV12-3/TRBV12-4
d_call: TRBD1
clone_size: few
cdr3_length: 14

cdr3_aa: CASSHRQGDTGELFF
cdr3_nt: TGCGCCAGCAGCCATCGACAGGGGGATACCGGGGAGCTGTTTTTT
j_call: TRBJ2-2
v_call: TRBV4-1
d_call: TRBD1
clone_size: few
cdr3_length: 15

cdr3_aa: CASSQSPGEETQYF
cdr3_nt: TGCGCCAGCAGTCAATCACCAGGGGAAGAGACCCAGTACTTC
j_call: TRBJ2-5
v_call: TRBV23-1
d_call: NA
clone_size: NA
cdr3_length: 14

cdr3_aa: CASSQAADTYNEQFF
cdr3_nt: TGCGCCAGCAGCCAAGCGGCTGACACTTACAATGAGCAGTTCTTC
j_call: TRBJ2-1
v_call: TRBV4-1
d_call: NA
clone_size: few
cdr3_length: 15

cdr3_aa: CASSLGFNEQYF
cdr3_nt: TGTGCCAGCAGCTTGGGTTTCAACGAGCAGTACTTC
j_call: TRBJ2-7
v_call: TRBV5-6
d_call: NA
clone_size: few
cdr3_length: 12

cdr3_aa: CASSEGTSGLTDTQYF
cdr3_nt: TGTGCCAGCAGCGAAGGGACTAGCGGACTCACAGATACGCAGTATTTT
j_call: TRBJ2-3
v_call: TRBV7-9
d_call: TRBD2
clone_size: few
cdr3_length: 16

cdr3_aa: CASSRLSSLTDTQYF
cdr3_nt: TGCGCCAGCAGCCGGCTCTCATCTCTCACAGATACGCAGTATTTT
j_call: TRBJ2-3
v_call: TRBV4-1
d_call: NA
clone_size: NA
cdr3_length: 15

cdr3_aa: CSVDPREATDTQYF
cdr3_nt: TGCAGCGTTGACCCCCGGGAGGCCACGGATACGCAGTATTTT
j_call: TRBJ2-3
v_call: TRBV29-1
d_call: TRBD2
clone_size: few
cdr3_length: 14

cdr3_aa: CASSLRVAGSSGANVLTF
cdr3_nt: TGTGCCAGCAGCTTACGGGTAGCGGGGAGCTCTGGGGCCAACGTCCTGACTTTC
j_call: TRBJ2-6
v_call: TRBV7-2
d_call: TRBD2
clone_size: few
cdr3_length: 18

cdr3_aa: CASSPRTGGGGGYTF
cdr3_nt: TGCGCCAGCAGCCCCCGGACAGGGGGTGGTGGTGGCTACACCTTC
j_call: TRBJ1-2
v_call: TRBV4-1
d_call: TRBD1
clone_size: NA
cdr3_length: 15

cdr3_aa: CAISEGLASTDTQYF
cdr3_nt: TGTGCCATCAGTGAGGGGCTAGCGAGCACAGATACGCAGTATTTT
j_call: TRBJ2-3
v_call: TRBV10-3
d_call: NA
clone_size: few
cdr3_length: 15

cdr3_aa: CATSDHNGELFF
cdr3_nt: TGTGCCACCAGTGATCATAACGGGGAGCTGTTTTTT
j_call: TRBJ2-2
v_call: TRBV24-1
d_call: NA
clone_size: NA
cdr3_length: 12

cdr3_aa: CASSVVSVSYNEQFF
cdr3_nt: TGTGCCAGCAGCGTAGTCAGCGTCTCCTACAATGAGCAGTTCTTC
j_call: TRBJ2-1
v_call: TRBV9
d_call: NA
clone_size: NA
cdr3_length: 15

cdr3_aa: CASSLGMVGVKTGELFF
cdr3_nt: TGTGCCAGCAGCTTAGGCATGGTGGGAGTAAAAACCGGGGAGCTGTTTTTT
j_call: TRBJ2-2
v_call: TRBV7-9
d_call: NA
clone_size: NA
cdr3_length: 17

cdr3_aa: CASSQEEGWDIQYF
cdr3_nt: TGTGCCAGCAGCCAAGAGGAGGGATGGGACATTCAGTACTTC
j_call: TRBJ2-4
v_call: TRBV14
d_call: NA
clone_size: NA
cdr3_length: 14